This T cell receptor (beta chain) was documented in a study of T cells after yellow fever vaccination. The TCR cDNA carried a universal primer site and UMIs from 5'RACE template switching. TCRdb fed the 5' RACE reads into MiXCR, producing one record per CDR3 protein. The sample gives some 350,000 distinct CDR3 sequences, around 10% of which show up once; about 17% is in the top ten. The CDR3 totals 18 residues. Trimming pared 0 bases from V and 0 bases from J, leaving 15 bases between. Germline values: CDR1 LGHDT, CDR2 YNNKEL (reference sequence). The rearrangement links TRBV3-1 to TRBJ2-1; perhaps TRBD1 as D (5 bases). This receptor was identified in a man aged 18 to 30 who received the YFV17D yellow fever vaccine. The sample here was PBMCs, taken on the day of the first yellow fever vaccination. Written as DNA, the CDR3 is TGTGCCAGCAGCCAAGATGCCCCGACAGTTCGCTCCTACAATGAGCAGTTCTTC. Protein: CASSQDAPTVRSYNEQFF.